These T cell receptor beta chains were read from a single sample in a study of shared clonotypes between healthy human individuals. Repertoires were generated with immunoSEQ multiplex PCR, while TCRdb's copy carries only in-frame clones and drops some. The sample lists about 470,000 clones; about four fifths were seen once. Material: PBMCs. The source of these receptors is a woman aged 40 to 50 in good health. Some clones in this sample may be carry-over from other donors' samples. Each CDR3 is given with its conserved first and last residue. The D gene is left open where the match is weak. The size of a clone is reported for some rows only, either as once, few or many, or as a class for expanded clones.

CDR3 DNA: TGTGCCAGCAGCCGCGTAGAGGGTCATCAGCCCCAGCATTTT
CDR3 protein: CASSRVEGHQPQHF
clone size: few
V gene: TRBV28
D gene: .
J gene: TRBJ1-5

CDR3 DNA: TGTGCCAGCTCACCCCTGGGGGGCGAGCAGTACTTC
CDR3 protein: CASSPLGGEQYF
clone size: .
V gene: TRBV18
D gene: .
J gene: TRBJ2-7

CDR3 DNA: TGTGCCAGCAGCTTAAAACGGGAGCGGACCGGGGAGCTGTTTTTT
CDR3 protein: CASSLKRERTGELFF
clone size: once
V gene: TRBV7-2
D gene: .
J gene: TRBJ2-2

CDR3 DNA: TGTGCCAGCACCTTAGGGGGGGGATTCCAGCCCCAGCATTTT
CDR3 protein: CASTLGGGFQPQHF
clone size: .
V gene: TRBV2
D gene: .
J gene: TRBJ1-5

CDR3 DNA: TGTGCCAGCAGCTTCCAAGGAATCTACGAGCAGTACTTC
CDR3 protein: CASSFQGIYEQYF
clone size: .
V gene: TRBV7-9
D gene: .
J gene: TRBJ2-7

CDR3 DNA: TGTGCCAGCAGTTTGGGTGGGGGAGGAGGTGAAAAACTGTTTTTT
CDR3 protein: CASSLGGGGGEKLFF
clone size: .
V gene: TRBV28
D gene: .
J gene: TRBJ1-4

CDR3 DNA: TGCGCCAGCAGGGGAGCGGGAGGGTTTTGGGAGCAGTTCTTC
CDR3 protein: CASRGAGGFWEQFF
clone size: .
V gene: TRBV10-2
D gene: TRBD2
J gene: TRBJ2-1

CDR3 DNA: TGTGCCAGTAGTATTGGGACTAGCGCAGTGCAGTTCTTC
CDR3 protein: CASSIGTSAVQFF
clone size: few
V gene: TRBV19
D gene: TRBD2
J gene: TRBJ2-1

CDR3 DNA: TGTGCCAGTAGTAAGGGACTCTACAATGAGCAGTTCTTC
CDR3 protein: CASSKGLYNEQFF
clone size: .
V gene: TRBV19
D gene: .
J gene: TRBJ2-1

CDR3 DNA: TGTGCCAGCAGCAAAATACAGGGCCCTTACAATGAGCAGTTCTTC
CDR3 protein: CASSKIQGPYNEQFF
clone size: .
V gene: TRBV5-5
D gene: .
J gene: TRBJ2-1

CDR3 DNA: TGTGCCAGCTCACTCCAAGGACAGGGTGGAGACGAGCAGTACTTC
CDR3 protein: CASSLQGQGGDEQYF
clone size: .
V gene: TRBV18
D gene: TRBD1
J gene: TRBJ2-7

CDR3 DNA: TGTGCCAGCTCACCAGGGGTCGGAGAGACCCAGTACTTC
CDR3 protein: CASSPGVGETQYF
clone size: .
V gene: TRBV18
D gene: .
J gene: TRBJ2-5

CDR3 DNA: TGCGCCAGCAGCTTGGATCCGGATACCTACGAGCAGTACTTC
CDR3 protein: CASSLDPDTYEQYF
clone size: .
V gene: TRBV5-1
D gene: .
J gene: TRBJ2-7

CDR3 DNA: TGTGCCAGCAGCTTCGGGCTAGCGGAGACCCAGTACTTC
CDR3 protein: CASSFGLAETQYF
clone size: .
V gene: TRBV11-3
D gene: .
J gene: TRBJ2-5

CDR3 DNA: TGTGCCAGCAGCGTTACAGGGACTCCACATGGCTACACCTTC
CDR3 protein: CASSVTGTPHGYTF
clone size: .
V gene: TRBV11-1
D gene: .
J gene: TRBJ1-2

CDR3 DNA: TGTGCCAGCAGCCAATGGGACTATTACGAGCAGTACTTC
CDR3 protein: CASSQWDYYEQYF
clone size: .
V gene: TRBV16
D gene: TRBD2
J gene: TRBJ2-7

CDR3 DNA: TGTGCCAGAGCCGGACAGGGGTATGGCTACACCTTC
CDR3 protein: CARAGQGYGYTF
clone size: .
V gene: TRBV2
D gene: TRBD1
J gene: TRBJ1-2

CDR3 DNA: TGTGCCAGCAGTTTAGCCGGTGTGAGCAGAGATACGCAGTATTTT
CDR3 protein: CASSLAGVSRDTQYF
clone size: .
V gene: TRBV28
D gene: .
J gene: TRBJ2-3

CDR3 DNA: TGTGCCTGGAGTGTAGAGGGCGGCGGATACTTC
CDR3 protein: CAWSVEGGGYF
clone size: .
V gene: TRBV30
D gene: .
J gene: TRBJ2-5

CDR3 DNA: TGTGCCAGCAGTAGGGACAGGGATTCCTACGAGCAGTACTTC
CDR3 protein: CASSRDRDSYEQYF
clone size: once
V gene: TRBV6-1
D gene: TRBD1
J gene: TRBJ2-7

CDR3 DNA: TGTGCCAGCAGCCAAGATCAGGGAGGGGACGGGGAGCTGTTTTTT
CDR3 protein: CASSQDQGGDGELFF
clone size: .
V gene: TRBV4-2
D gene: TRBD2
J gene: TRBJ2-2

CDR3 DNA: TGTGCCAGCAGCTTCGCAGGGGAGCGTCGAGCTTTCTTT
CDR3 protein: CASSFAGERRAFF
clone size: .
V gene: TRBV5-4
D gene: .
J gene: TRBJ1-1

CDR3 DNA: TGTGCCAGCAGCTTAGGTGGACTAGCGGGAGATACGCAGTATTTT
CDR3 protein: CASSLGGLAGDTQYF
clone size: once
V gene: TRBV11-2
D gene: TRBD2
J gene: TRBJ2-3

CDR3 DNA: TGTGCCAGCACCCTCTGGGACTATCACAATGAGCAGTTCTTC
CDR3 protein: CASTLWDYHNEQFF
clone size: .
V gene: TRBV5-5
D gene: TRBD2
J gene: TRBJ2-1

CDR3 DNA: TGTGCCAGCCGACACAGGCATTACAATGAGCAGTTCTTC
CDR3 protein: CASRHRHYNEQFF
clone size: .
V gene: TRBV2
D gene: .
J gene: TRBJ2-1

CDR3 DNA: TGTGCCAGCAGCCCCTCCCCAGGGGGCGGAAACACCATATATTTT
CDR3 protein: CASSPSPGGGNTIYF
clone size: once
V gene: TRBV7-2
D gene: TRBD1
J gene: TRBJ1-3

CDR3 DNA: TGCGCCAGCAGCGAGGTACAGGGATCCTACGAGCAGTACTTC
CDR3 protein: CASSEVQGSYEQYF
clone size: .
V gene: TRBV5-1
D gene: .
J gene: TRBJ2-7

CDR3 DNA: TGCGCCAGCAGTGGAGGGTTAAATGAAAAACTGTTTTTT
CDR3 protein: CASSGGLNEKLFF
clone size: many
V gene: TRBV10-2
D gene: .
J gene: TRBJ1-4

CDR3 DNA: TGTGCCAGCAGTTACGGTTTAGGGCAGGGGAACTATGGCTACACCTTC
CDR3 protein: CASSYGLGQGNYGYTF
clone size: .
V gene: TRBV6-6
D gene: .
J gene: TRBJ1-2

CDR3 DNA: TGTGCCAGCAGCTTAGCTTGGGGACCTGGGGCCAACGTCCTGACTTTC
CDR3 protein: CASSLAWGPGANVLTF
clone size: .
V gene: TRBV7-2
D gene: .
J gene: TRBJ2-6

CDR3 DNA: TGTGCCAGTATGGCAGGGGGTAGTCAGCCCCAGCATTTT
CDR3 protein: CASMAGGSQPQHF
clone size: .
V gene: TRBV19
D gene: TRBD1
J gene: TRBJ1-5

CDR3 DNA: TGTGCCAGCAGCGTCGGACAGGGGTCCTACAATGAGCAGTTCTTC
CDR3 protein: CASSVGQGSYNEQFF
clone size: once
V gene: TRBV9
D gene: TRBD1
J gene: TRBJ2-1

CDR3 DNA: TGCGCCAGCAGTTTCAGGGAGAGGATGCAGACCCAGTACTTC
CDR3 protein: CASSFRERMQTQYF
clone size: .
V gene: TRBV5-1
D gene: .
J gene: TRBJ2-5

CDR3 DNA: TGCGCCAGCAGCTTGGGAATAGGCTACGAGCAGTACTTC
CDR3 protein: CASSLGIGYEQYF
clone size: .
V gene: TRBV5-1
D gene: .
J gene: TRBJ2-7

CDR3 DNA: TGTGCCAGCAGGGACAACTCTGGGGCCAACGTCCTGACTTTC
CDR3 protein: CASRDNSGANVLTF
clone size: .
V gene: TRBV2
D gene: .
J gene: TRBJ2-6

CDR3 DNA: TGTGCCAGCAGCTTAGGACAGGGGATCACAGATACGCAGTATTTT
CDR3 protein: CASSLGQGITDTQYF
clone size: once
V gene: TRBV7-9
D gene: TRBD1
J gene: TRBJ2-3

CDR3 DNA: TGTGCCAGCTCACTAACTAGCTTCTCCTACAATGAGCAGTTCTTC
CDR3 protein: CASSLTSFSYNEQFF
clone size: .
V gene: TRBV18
D gene: .
J gene: TRBJ2-1

CDR3 DNA: TGCGCCAGCAGCTTGGGACTAGCGGGAGGGAGCACAGATACGCAGTATTTT
CDR3 protein: CASSLGLAGGSTDTQYF
clone size: .
V gene: TRBV5-1
D gene: TRBD2
J gene: TRBJ2-3

CDR3 DNA: TGTGCCAGCAGCCTGAGCGGGAGCATAACAGATACGCAGTATTTT
CDR3 protein: CASSLSGSITDTQYF
clone size: few
V gene: TRBV11-2
D gene: TRBD2
J gene: TRBJ2-3

CDR3 DNA: TGCAGCGTTGAAGTGGGACCGACGAACACTGAAGCTTTCTTT
CDR3 protein: CSVEVGPTNTEAFF
clone size: .
V gene: TRBV29-1
D gene: .
J gene: TRBJ1-1

CDR3 DNA: TGTGCCAGCAGCTCCCAGGGAGCGGAGGGCTACGAGCAGTACTTC
CDR3 protein: CASSSQGAEGYEQYF
clone size: .
V gene: TRBV9
D gene: .
J gene: TRBJ2-7

CDR3 DNA: TGTGCCAGCAGCTTGTATGATGAAGGGCATCCGAACTATGGCTACACCTTC
CDR3 protein: CASSLYDEGHPNYGYTF
clone size: .
V gene: TRBV11-3
D gene: .
J gene: TRBJ1-2

CDR3 DNA: TGCGCCAGCAGCGCCACTTCGGGGGCCCTCTACGAGCAGTACTTC
CDR3 protein: CASSATSGALYEQYF
clone size: .
V gene: TRBV4-1
D gene: .
J gene: TRBJ2-7

CDR3 DNA: TGTGCCAGCAGCTTAACGGGACTAGCGGGAGAGGAGCAGTACTTC
CDR3 protein: CASSLTGLAGEEQYF
clone size: .
V gene: TRBV7-6
D gene: TRBD2
J gene: TRBJ2-7

CDR3 DNA: TGTGCCAGCAAGGACAGGGGTGGCCCTATGAGGACTGAAGCTTTCTTT
CDR3 protein: CASKDRGGPMRTEAFF
clone size: .
V gene: TRBV27
D gene: TRBD1
J gene: TRBJ1-1

CDR3 DNA: TGTGCCAGCAGCCCCGACTCCCTGGCAGGCTATGGCTACACCTTC
CDR3 protein: CASSPDSLAGYGYTF
clone size: .
V gene: TRBV5-4
D gene: .
J gene: TRBJ1-2

CDR3 DNA: TGTGCCAGCAGCTTTACAGGGAGCACTGAAGCTTTCTTT
CDR3 protein: CASSFTGSTEAFF
clone size: .
V gene: TRBV7-9
D gene: .
J gene: TRBJ1-1

CDR3 DNA: TGTGCCAGTAGTACCGGACACCCGAGCACAGATACGCAGTATTTT
CDR3 protein: CASSTGHPSTDTQYF
clone size: .
V gene: TRBV19
D gene: .
J gene: TRBJ2-3

CDR3 DNA: TGCGCCAGCAGCATGCGACCGCCGTCGACAGATACGCAGTATTTT
CDR3 protein: CASSMRPPSTDTQYF
clone size: .
V gene: TRBV5-1
D gene: .
J gene: TRBJ2-3

CDR3 DNA: TGTGCCAGCAGCTTAATCGGGAGCTCCTACAATGAGCAGTTCTTC
CDR3 protein: CASSLIGSSYNEQFF
clone size: .
V gene: TRBV11-2
D gene: .
J gene: TRBJ2-1

CDR3 DNA: TGTGCCAGCAGGCCGGGACTAGCGGGAGAATTGTATTTT
CDR3 protein: CASRPGLAGELYF
clone size: .
V gene: TRBV6-4
D gene: TRBD2
J gene: TRBJ2-3

CDR3 DNA: TGTGCCAGCAGCAGCTACTTGAGCTCCTACAATGAGCAGTTCTTC
CDR3 protein: CASSSYLSSYNEQFF
clone size: .
V gene: TRBV7-3
D gene: .
J gene: TRBJ2-1

CDR3 DNA: TGCAGCGTTGGGGGAACTAGCACAGATACGCAGTATTTT
CDR3 protein: CSVGGTSTDTQYF
clone size: .
V gene: TRBV29-1
D gene: .
J gene: TRBJ2-3

CDR3 DNA: TGTGCCAGCAGTGAAGGTGTTGGGGGGTCTGCTACCGTCCTGACTTTC
CDR3 protein: CASSEGVGGSATVLTF
clone size: .
V gene: TRBV6-1
D gene: .
J gene: TRBJ2-6